What follows are 11 T cell receptor beta chains derived from one specimen sequenced in a study of blood T cell repertoires in COVID-19. Using immunoSEQ multiplex PCR, the repertoire was profiled, and TCRdb retains in-frame clones only, with some absent. The sample has about 110,000 clones; roughly 70% are singletons. Sequences were obtained from peripheral blood. Receptors were obtained from a woman aged 40 to 50 with acute or convalescent COVID-19.

The rearrangement links TRBV5-1 to TRBJ2-1, with D perhaps matching TRBD1 (5 bases). The V gene lost 5 bases and the J gene lost 3 bases, with 12 bases spanning the gap. The CDR3 spans 14 residues. CDR1 and CDR2 (germline): SGHRS, YFSETQ. The chain's CDR3 is CASRRPDSYNEQFF. DNA of the CDR3: TGCGCCAGCAGGCGCCCTGACAGCTACAATGAGCAGTTCTTC. The full variable domain, rest sourced from reference TRBV5-1 and TRBJ2-1, is KAGVTQTPRYLIKTRGQQVTLSCSPISGHRSVSWYQQTPGQGLQFLFEYFSETQRNKGNFPGRFSGRQFSNSRSEMNVSTLELGDSALYLCASRRPDSYNEQFFGPGTRLTVL.

This clone has a handful of counts. The V and J genes are TRBV29-1 and TRBJ2-5; maybe TRBD2 (7 bases). CDR3 length: 13 amino acids. The V gene lost 7 bases and the J gene lost 5 bases, with 17 bases spanning the gap. CDR1 is SQVTM and CDR2 is ANQGSEA in the germline V gene. CDR3 nucleotide sequence: TGCAGCGCGCTGTCGGGGGGCCAGGAGACCCAGTACTTC. Protein product: CSALSGGQETQYF.

This CDR3 is CASSLWLTGTEAYNEQFF. The CDR3 bases are TGTGCCAGCAGCTTGTGGCTTACCGGGACAGAAGCCTACAATGAGCAGTTCTTC. V gene TRBV5-4 combines with J gene TRBJ2-1, with 7 bases identical to TRBD1. The length of the CDR3 is 18 residues. Per germline, CDR1 SGHNT and CDR2 YYREEE (reference sequence). The trim removed 1 base at V and 2 bases at J, leaving 12 bases unmatched.

This chain joins TRBV4-3 and TRBJ2-6; the D gene is possibly TRBD1 (5 bases). This CDR3 region has 16 residues. Germline V gives CDR1 LGHNA, CDR2 YSLEER. V was trimmed by 0 bases and J by 0 bases, leaving 6 bases between them. In DNA form, the CDR3 reads TGCGCCAGCAGCCAAGAGGGGCACTCTGGGGCCAACGTCCTGACTTTC. This sequence encodes CASSQEGHSGANVLTF.

This clone appeared many times. This sequence joins TRBV20-1 and TRBJ1-2; D unclear. Looked up from germline, CDR1 is DFQATT and CDR2 is SNEGSKA (reference sequence). This CDR3 has 11 residues. V lost 7 bases, J lost 4 bases, and 10 bases lay in between. The CDR3 reads CSVKAGYGYTF. In DNA, the CDR3 is TGCAGTGTCAAGGCAGGCTATGGCTACACCTTC.

This clone was seen at least ten times. The rearrangement uses TRBV12-3 or TRBV12-4 and TRBJ1-1, with 8 bases matching TRBD1. V was clipped by 8 bases and J by 2 bases; unmatched bases: 4. The CDR3 is made up of 13 amino acids. The CDR3 region is CASGGQVNTEAFF. The CDR3 region has the DNA TGTGCCAGCGGGGGACAGGTTAACACTGAAGCTTTCTTT.

This clone was found once. The chain links TRBV15 to TRBJ1-1; D might be TRBD1 (5 bases). V was shortened by 0 bases and J by 1 base, with 12 bases between the two germline ends. CDR1 and CDR2 from the germline V gene are LNHNV and YYDKDF (reference sequence). The CDR3 has 16 amino acids. Here the CDR3 reads CATSREAGTGNTEAFF. The CDR3 DNA reads TGTGCCACCAGCAGAGAAGCGGGGACGGGGAACACTGAAGCTTTCTTT.

J is TRBJ1-1 and V is TRBV5-1; D unclear. The germline gives CDR1 SGHRS, CDR2 YFSETQ. The CDR3 has 16 residues. V was trimmed by 6 bases and J by 1 base, leaving 19 bases between them. For the CDR3, the DNA is TGCGCCAGCACCACAATTAGCGGCAGCCGGAACACTGAAGCTTTCTTT. Protein: CASTTISGSRNTEAFF.

The V call is TRBV5-1, the J call TRBJ2-7, with 12 bases fitting TRBD1. CDR3 size: 18 residues. Germline V lookup: CDR1 SGHRS, CDR2 YFSETQ. V gave up 2 bases and J gave up 4 bases; unmatched junction bases: 13. CDR3 sequence reads: CASSFKGGTGGKWYEQYF. Written as DNA, the CDR3 is TGCGCCAGCAGCTTTAAGGGCGGGACAGGGGGCAAGTGGTACGAGCAGTACTTC. Looking up the rest from reference TRBV5-1 and TRBJ2-7 gives the full variable domain: KAGVTQTPRYLIKTRGQQVTLSCSPISGHRSVSWYQQTPGQGLQFLFEYFSETQRNKGNFPGRFSGRQFSNSRSEMNVSTLELGDSALYLCASSFKGGTGGKWYEQYFGPGTRLTVT.

The J gene is TRBJ1-6, the V gene TRBV6-2 or TRBV6-3; D is uncertain. V was cut by 0 bases and J by 8 bases, with 14 bases left in between. CDR1 MNHEY and CDR2 SVGEGT come from the germline V gene. The CDR3 consists of 16 residues. The CDR3, as DNA: TGTGCCAGCAGTTACTCGGCAGGATCTTTGGATTCACCCCTCCACTTT. Translated, it gives CASSYSAGSLDSPLHF.

CDR3 DNA sequence: TGCGCCAGCAGCCAAGCCCCCCTCGAAGAGACCCAGTACTTC. Its protein is CASSQAPLEETQYF. The V call is TRBV4-1, the J call TRBJ2-5, with D uncertain. Germline-derived CDR1 and CDR2 are MGHRA and YSYEKL. This CDR3 region has 14 residues. V lost 1 base and J 3 bases, leaving 9 bases between the germline ends.